This entry lists 18 T cell receptor beta chains sequenced from one sample in a study of cytomegalovirus exposure and HLA in healthy donors. The PCR ran on 60 Vbeta and 13 Jbeta primers. Some clones are missing from TCRdb's copy, which holds only in-frame ones; the method was immunoSEQ multiplex PCR. The table gives about 110,000 clones; the top ten clones make up approximately 0.6% of it. The sequenced sample consisted of PBMCs. These receptors originate from a man over 45 in good health and CMV-seronegative.

The chain employs TRBV29-1 and TRBJ2-5; D perhaps matches TRBD1 (5 bases). Trimming took 6 bases from V and 3 from J, leaving 8 bases between them. The germline gives CDR1 SQVTM, CDR2 ANQGSEA. The CDR3 is made up of 11 amino acids. CDR3 loop: CSVTREETQYF. In DNA, the CDR3 is TGCAGCGTCACCAGGGAAGAGACCCAGTACTTC.

The chain employs TRBV5-4 and TRBJ1-2, with TRBD1 as a possible D gene (5 bases). The CDR3 contains 16 residues. Germline V CDR1 and CDR2: SGHNT, YYREEE (reference sequence). The germline V and J ends were trimmed by 0 bases and 1 base, with 13 bases remaining between them. CDR3 residues: CASSLGAWDYNYGYTF. The CDR3 DNA is TGTGCCAGCAGCTTGGGGGCGTGGGACTATAACTATGGCTACACCTTC.

This chain links TRBV18 with TRBJ1-6; D is unclear. The CDR3 loop spans 17 amino acids. Germline V CDR1 and CDR2: KGHSH, LQKENI. Deletions cut 3 bases from V and 10 bases from J, with 22 bases between. This CDR3 is CASSPVVASGFESPLHF. In DNA, the CDR3 is TGTGCCAGCTCACCGGTGGTAGCGTCGGGGTTCGAATCACCCCTCCACTTT.

The V gene is TRBV18, the J gene TRBJ2-7, with D possibly matching TRBD2 (6 bases). V lost 2 bases and J lost 8, with 16 bases in between. The CDR3 is 14 amino acids. CDR1 and CDR2 from the germline V gene are KGHSH and LQKENI. CDR3 sequence reads: CASSPTDTGAKQYF. CDR3 DNA: TGTGCCAGCTCACCAACTGACACGGGAGCCAAGCAGTACTTC.

The rearrangement joins TRBV5-1 to TRBJ1-1; tentatively, D is TRBD1 (5 bases). Germline lookup yields CDR1 SGHRS and CDR2 YFSETQ. V shed 2 bases and J shed 1 base, with 12 bases lying between them. The CDR3 loop spans 15 amino acids. CDR3 loop: CASSLMGGENTEAFF. The CDR3 nucleotides read TGCGCCAGCAGCTTAATGGGGGGGGAGAACACTGAAGCTTTCTTT.

V is TRBV4-1 and J is TRBJ1-4; D might be TRBD1 (6 bases). V dropped 0 bases and J dropped 6 bases, with 14 bases sitting between them. The CDR3 is made up of 16 amino acids. Germline CDR1 reads MGHRA; CDR2 reads YSYEKL. CDR3: CASSQETGLGDEKLFF. The DNA for the CDR3 is TGCGCCAGCAGCCAAGAGACAGGTTTAGGGGATGAAAAACTGTTTTTT.

The chain joins TRBV18 to TRBJ2-3, with 8 nucleotides matching TRBD2. This CDR3 region has 15 residues. Germline V gene lookup returns CDR1 KGHSH and CDR2 LQKENI. The V segment lost 3 bases and the J segment 5 bases; nucleotides outside the gene matches: 7. The CDR3 is CASSPGAGEIDTQYF. The CDR3 bases are TGTGCCAGCTCACCGGGAGCGGGAGAGATAGATACGCAGTATTTT.

The chain links TRBV7-9 to TRBJ1-2; no definite D call. The CDR3 is 14 residues long. Germline CDR1 is SEHNR and CDR2 is FQNEAQ (reference sequence). V was shortened by 5 bases and J by 1 base, with 11 bases between the two germline ends. CDR3 bases: TGTGCCAGCAGCACCGGGGTGTTTAACTATGGCTACACCTTC. Encoded protein: CASSTGVFNYGYTF.

The chain is built from TRBV11-3 and TRBJ1-2; 10 positions match TRBD1. Germline trimming cut 5 bases from V and 8 bases from J; bases unmatched to any gene: 5. The CDR3 has 13 residues. The germline CDR1 and CDR2 sequences are SGHNT and YENEEA. In DNA, the CDR3 is TGTGCCAGCAGCGGGACAGGGGTGAGCGGCTACACCTTC. Translating gives CASSGTGVSGYTF.

This chain joins TRBV7-6 and TRBJ2-6; unclear D gene. Germline V gives CDR1 SGHVS, CDR2 FNYEAQ. The CDR3 is 16 amino acids. V gave up 4 bases and J gave up 0 bases, with 10 bases separating them. The DNA for the CDR3 is TGTGCCAGCAGCTATAGCCTCCGCTCTGGGGCCAACGTCCTGACTTTC. This gives the protein CASSYSLRSGANVLTF.

The rearrangement links TRBV5-4 to TRBJ1-2; D is perhaps TRBD1 (6 bases). The CDR3 contains 15 residues. The ends were cut back, 0 bases at V and 6 bases at J, with 15 bases in the middle. Per germline, CDR1 SGHNT and CDR2 YYREEE (reference sequence). The CDR3 loop reads CASSLVRQGIDGYTF. CDR3 DNA sequence: TGTGCCAGCAGCTTGGTCCGGCAGGGGATAGATGGCTACACCTTC.

V usage is TRBV7-8 and J usage is TRBJ1-2; the D is unclear. The germline gives CDR1 SGHVS, CDR2 FQNEAQ. The CDR3 sequence is 14 residues long. V lost 2 bases to trimming and J lost 6 bases, with 13 bases between them. CDR3 sequence reads: CASSLITREDGYTF. The CDR3 nucleotides read TGTGCCAGCAGCTTAATTACCAGAGAGGATGGCTACACCTTC.

The chain couples TRBV7-9 to TRBJ1-4; TRBD1 matches 11 bases. Trimming took 4 bases from V and 8 from J; bases not matched to a gene: 6. Germline V gene data show CDR1 as SEHNR and CDR2 as FQNEAQ (reference sequence). This CDR3 has 15 amino acids. The CDR3 is CASSSLGTGGEKLFF. CDR3 nucleotides: TGTGCCAGCAGCTCACTCGGGACAGGGGGAGAAAAACTGTTTTTT.

The gene calls are TRBV29-1 and TRBJ1-2; no clear D. The germline V gene encodes CDR1 SQVTM and CDR2 ANQGSEA. V was cut by 4 bases and J by 5 bases, with 5 bases left in between. This CDR3 contains 10 residues. The CDR3 coding sequence is TGCAGCGTTGGCACTTATGGCTACACCTTC. Protein: CSVGTYGYTF.

The chain links TRBV2 to TRBJ2-3; TRBD2 agrees at 14 bases. Trimming cost V 6 bases and J 11 bases; bases outside gene matches: 10. CDR3 length: 15 amino acids. Per the germline V gene, CDR1 is SNHLY and CDR2 is FYNNEI. This CDR3 reads CASSPGLAGAPEQYF. CDR3 in DNA: TGTGCCAGCAGCCCGGGACTAGCGGGAGCTCCGGAGCAGTATTTT.

The rearrangement links TRBV9 to TRBJ2-3, with TRBD2 matching over 12 bases. Looked up from germline, CDR1 is SGDLS and CDR2 is YYNGEE. V lost 3 bases to trimming and J lost 11 bases; unmatched junction nucleotides: 10. The CDR3 is made up of 15 amino acids. The CDR3: CASSATSGGSGLQYF. The DNA for the CDR3 is TGTGCCAGCAGCGCAACTAGCGGGGGGTCAGGGTTGCAGTATTTT.

V gene TRBV5-5 combines with J gene TRBJ1-1, with 7 positions matching TRBD1. CDR3 length: 15 amino acids. CDR1 and CDR2 from the germline V gene are SGHKS and YYEKEE (reference sequence). Trimming cost V 4 bases and J 0 bases; bases outside gene matches: 6. The DNA of the CDR3 is TGTGCCAGCAGCATTAACAGGGGCATGAACACTGAAGCTTTCTTT. It encodes CASSINRGMNTEAFF.

This CDR3 reads CASSPSPLGTGEQYF. CDR3 DNA sequence: TGTGCCAGCAGCCCATCCCCACTAGGGACAGGCGAGCAGTACTTC. The chain couples TRBV5-6 to TRBJ2-7, with 8 bases aligning to TRBD1. The CDR3 covers 15 residues. In germline, CDR1 is SGHDT, CDR2 YYEEEE. Trimming took 4 bases from V and 6 from J; bases not matched to a gene: 12.